The sequence of this TCR beta chain was determined in a study of beta chain features in type 1 diabetes. Isolated RNA was reverse transcribed in full, so expressed TCRB transcripts were sequenced. An average of approximately 4 million reads was obtained for naive, central memory and regulatory T cell samples. Only in-frame clones appear in the TCRdb table, and some are missing; sequencing was by immunoSEQ multiplex PCR. The sample includes about 620,000 clones, around 15% of them seen just once. Details on this clone: As yet, its antigen is unknown.

The CDR3 totals 11 residues. Deletions cut 4 bases from V and 8 bases from J, with 11 bases between. The germline CDR1 and CDR2 sequences are SQVTM and ANQGSEA. Notes on the study in general: At VDJ recombination sites, type 1 diabetes patients had fewer insertions and more deleted nucleotides.

The authors took one heparinised blood draw, averaging roughly 120 mL, from each donor. This receptor was taken from a man aged 18 to 30 in good health. Specimen: naive CD4+ T cells from blood. The V gene is TRBV29-1, the J gene TRBJ1-2; D is unclear. The CDR3 sequence: CSVATVGGYTF. CDR3 nucleotides: TGCAGCGTTGCGACGGTTGGCGGCTACACCTTC.